A single sample is the source of the 3 T cell receptor beta chains below, sequenced in a study of shared clonotypes between healthy human individuals (dated by TCRdb to about 2020). The library was produced with the immunoSEQ multiplex PCR assay. The clones in this table, taken by TCRdb from immuneACCESS, are in-frame only. Not every clone is retained; where verified, under half of the shortfall comes from an unresolved V gene, and the cause of the rest is unknown. The sample data list 950,000 to 1,100,000 clones, and roughly 75% of these were observed just once. The ten largest clonotypes hold approximately 1.5% of the sample. Sequencing was performed on memory CD4+ T cells sorted from blood. The sample's cell subset or site, from its label and the paper: CD45RA-negative fraction. These receptors were collected from a man aged 18 to 29 in good health.

The count of this clone is one. V gene TRBV5-1 combines with J gene TRBJ2-5, with D tentatively TRBD1 (5 bases). The CDR3 extends over 13 amino acids. Trimming took 2 bases from V and 5 from J, leaving 10 bases between them. Germline V gene data show CDR1 as SGHRS and CDR2 as YFSETQ. CDR3 bases: TGCGCCAGCAGCTTAGGGGTGAAGGAGACCCAGTACTTC. It translates to CASSLGVKETQYF.

The chain couples TRBV7-3 to TRBJ2-1, with a possible D match to TRBD2 (5 bases). Germline CDR1 and CDR2: SGHTA and FQGTGA. The length of the CDR3 is 13 residues. Between the trimmed V and J ends, which lost 2 bases and 12 bases, there was a span of 14 bases. As DNA, the CDR3 is TGTGCCAGCAGCTTATACCGAGAAAGCGGGCAGTTCTTC. This gives the protein CASSLYRESGQFF.

The V gene is TRBV18, the J gene TRBJ1-2; no definite D call. Trimming left V 2 bases short and J 0 bases short, with 10 bases between. CDR3 length: 15 amino acids. In germline, CDR1 is KGHSH, CDR2 LQKENI. The chain's CDR3 is CASSPGGTTNYGYTF. The DNA for the CDR3 is TGTGCCAGCTCACCAGGAGGAACAACTAACTATGGCTACACCTTC. Full variable domain (remainder filled in from reference TRBV18 and TRBJ1-2): NAGVMQNPRHLVRRRGQEARLRCSPMKGHSHVYWYRQLPEEGLKFMVYLQKENIIDESGMPKERFSAEFPKEGPSILRIQQVVRGDSAAYFCASSPGGTTNYGYTFGSGTRLTVV.